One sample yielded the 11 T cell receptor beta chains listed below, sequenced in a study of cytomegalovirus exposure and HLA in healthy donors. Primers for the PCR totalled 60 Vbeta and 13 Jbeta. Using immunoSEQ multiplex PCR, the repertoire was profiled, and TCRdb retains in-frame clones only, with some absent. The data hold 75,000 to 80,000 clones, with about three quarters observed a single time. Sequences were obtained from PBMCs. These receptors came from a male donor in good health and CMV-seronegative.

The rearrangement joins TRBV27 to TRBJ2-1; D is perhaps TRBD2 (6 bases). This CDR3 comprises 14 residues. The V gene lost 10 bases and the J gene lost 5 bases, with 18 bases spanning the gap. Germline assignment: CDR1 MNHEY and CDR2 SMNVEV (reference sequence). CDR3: CATERVQLHNEQFF. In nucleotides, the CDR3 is TGTGCCACTGAGCGGGTGCAGTTGCACAATGAGCAGTTCTTC.

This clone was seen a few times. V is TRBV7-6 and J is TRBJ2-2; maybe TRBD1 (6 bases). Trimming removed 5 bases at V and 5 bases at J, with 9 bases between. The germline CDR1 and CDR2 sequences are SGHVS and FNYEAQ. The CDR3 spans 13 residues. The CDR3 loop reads CASSRTATGELFF. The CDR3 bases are TGTGCCAGCAGCCGGACAGCAACCGGGGAGCTGTTTTTT.

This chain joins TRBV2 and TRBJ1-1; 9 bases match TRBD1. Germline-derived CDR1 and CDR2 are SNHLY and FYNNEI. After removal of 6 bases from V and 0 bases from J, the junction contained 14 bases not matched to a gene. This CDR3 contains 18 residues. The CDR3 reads CASRETAGTGSMNTEAFF. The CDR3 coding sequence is TGTGCCAGCAGGGAAACCGCCGGGACAGGGTCAATGAACACTGAAGCTTTCTTT. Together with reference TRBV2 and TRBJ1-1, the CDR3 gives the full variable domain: EPEVTQTPSHQVTQMGQEVILRCVPISNHLYFYWYRQILGQKVEFLVSFYNNEISEKSEIFDDQFSVERPDGSNFTLKIRSTKLEDSAMYFCASRETAGTGSMNTEAFFGQGTRLTVV.

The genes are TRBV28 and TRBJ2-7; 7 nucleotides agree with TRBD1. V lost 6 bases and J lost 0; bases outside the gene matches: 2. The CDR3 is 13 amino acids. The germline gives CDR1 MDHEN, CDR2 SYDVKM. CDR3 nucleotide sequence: TGTGCCAGCAGCGGGACAGCCTCCTACGAGCAGTACTTC. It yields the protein CASSGTASYEQYF. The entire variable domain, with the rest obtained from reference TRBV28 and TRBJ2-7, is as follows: DVKVTQSSRYLVKRTGEKVFLECVQDMDHENMFWYRQDPGLGLRLIYFSYDVKMKEKGDIPEGYSVSREKKERFSLILESASTNQTSMYLCASSGTASYEQYFGPGTRLTVT.

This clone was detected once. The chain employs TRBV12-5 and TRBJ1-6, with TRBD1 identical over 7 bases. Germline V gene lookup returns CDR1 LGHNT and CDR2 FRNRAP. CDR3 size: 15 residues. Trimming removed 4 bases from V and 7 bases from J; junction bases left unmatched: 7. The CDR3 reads CASGSMTGRNSPLHF. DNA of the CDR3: TGTGCTAGTGGTTCTATGACAGGGAGGAATTCACCCCTCCACTTT.

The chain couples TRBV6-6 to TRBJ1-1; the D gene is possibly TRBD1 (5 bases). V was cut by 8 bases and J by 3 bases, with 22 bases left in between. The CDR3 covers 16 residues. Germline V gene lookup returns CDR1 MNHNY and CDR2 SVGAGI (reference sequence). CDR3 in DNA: TGTGCCAGCTCCCGAAGTAGGTCTGGAGGGGACACTGAAGCTTTCTTT. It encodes CASSRSRSGGDTEAFF.

DNA for the CDR3: TGTGCCAGCAGCTTCGGGCGGGGGCCTCGGGGCCCCCCAGATACGCAGTATTTT. Translation gives CASSFGRGPRGPPDTQYF. The chain uses TRBV7-9 and TRBJ2-3; D might be TRBD2 (7 bases). The CDR3 runs 18 residues. CDR1 and CDR2 (germline): SEHNR, FQNEAQ (reference sequence). V gave up 3 bases and J gave up 4 bases, with 23 bases separating them. The full variable domain, with the rest looked up from reference TRBV7-9 and TRBJ2-3, is DTGVSQNPRHKITKRGQNVTFRCDPISEHNRLYWYRQTLGQGPEFLTYFQNEAQLEKSRLLSDRFSAERPKGSFSTLEIQRTEQGDSAMYLCASSFGRGPRGPPDTQYFGPGTRLTVL.

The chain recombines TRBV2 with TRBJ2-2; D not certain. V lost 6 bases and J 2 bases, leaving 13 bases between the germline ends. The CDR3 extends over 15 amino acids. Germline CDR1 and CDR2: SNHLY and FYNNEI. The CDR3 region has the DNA TGTGCCAGCAGGATACAGAGTTTTAACACCGGGGAGCTGTTTTTT. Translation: CASRIQSFNTGELFF.

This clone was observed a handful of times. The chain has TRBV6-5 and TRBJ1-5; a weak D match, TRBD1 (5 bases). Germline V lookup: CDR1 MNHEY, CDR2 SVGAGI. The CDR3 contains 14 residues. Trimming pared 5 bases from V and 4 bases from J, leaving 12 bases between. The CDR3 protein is CASSGGGANQPQHF. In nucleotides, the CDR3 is TGTGCCAGCAGTGGCGGCGGGGCGAATCAGCCCCAGCATTTT.

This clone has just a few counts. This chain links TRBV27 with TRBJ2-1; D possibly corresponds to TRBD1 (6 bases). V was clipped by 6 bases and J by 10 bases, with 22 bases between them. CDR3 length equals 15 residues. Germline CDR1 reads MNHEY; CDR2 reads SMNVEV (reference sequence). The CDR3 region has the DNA TGTGCCAGCAGACCACGGACAGCCTCGGGTGTGGAGCAGTTCTTC. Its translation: CASRPRTASGVEQFF.

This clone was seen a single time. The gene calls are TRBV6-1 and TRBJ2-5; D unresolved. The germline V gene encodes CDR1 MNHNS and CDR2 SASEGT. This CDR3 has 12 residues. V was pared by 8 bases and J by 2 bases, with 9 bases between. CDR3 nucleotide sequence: TGTGCCAGCGCACAGAGACAAGAGACCCAGTACTTC. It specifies CASAQRQETQYF.